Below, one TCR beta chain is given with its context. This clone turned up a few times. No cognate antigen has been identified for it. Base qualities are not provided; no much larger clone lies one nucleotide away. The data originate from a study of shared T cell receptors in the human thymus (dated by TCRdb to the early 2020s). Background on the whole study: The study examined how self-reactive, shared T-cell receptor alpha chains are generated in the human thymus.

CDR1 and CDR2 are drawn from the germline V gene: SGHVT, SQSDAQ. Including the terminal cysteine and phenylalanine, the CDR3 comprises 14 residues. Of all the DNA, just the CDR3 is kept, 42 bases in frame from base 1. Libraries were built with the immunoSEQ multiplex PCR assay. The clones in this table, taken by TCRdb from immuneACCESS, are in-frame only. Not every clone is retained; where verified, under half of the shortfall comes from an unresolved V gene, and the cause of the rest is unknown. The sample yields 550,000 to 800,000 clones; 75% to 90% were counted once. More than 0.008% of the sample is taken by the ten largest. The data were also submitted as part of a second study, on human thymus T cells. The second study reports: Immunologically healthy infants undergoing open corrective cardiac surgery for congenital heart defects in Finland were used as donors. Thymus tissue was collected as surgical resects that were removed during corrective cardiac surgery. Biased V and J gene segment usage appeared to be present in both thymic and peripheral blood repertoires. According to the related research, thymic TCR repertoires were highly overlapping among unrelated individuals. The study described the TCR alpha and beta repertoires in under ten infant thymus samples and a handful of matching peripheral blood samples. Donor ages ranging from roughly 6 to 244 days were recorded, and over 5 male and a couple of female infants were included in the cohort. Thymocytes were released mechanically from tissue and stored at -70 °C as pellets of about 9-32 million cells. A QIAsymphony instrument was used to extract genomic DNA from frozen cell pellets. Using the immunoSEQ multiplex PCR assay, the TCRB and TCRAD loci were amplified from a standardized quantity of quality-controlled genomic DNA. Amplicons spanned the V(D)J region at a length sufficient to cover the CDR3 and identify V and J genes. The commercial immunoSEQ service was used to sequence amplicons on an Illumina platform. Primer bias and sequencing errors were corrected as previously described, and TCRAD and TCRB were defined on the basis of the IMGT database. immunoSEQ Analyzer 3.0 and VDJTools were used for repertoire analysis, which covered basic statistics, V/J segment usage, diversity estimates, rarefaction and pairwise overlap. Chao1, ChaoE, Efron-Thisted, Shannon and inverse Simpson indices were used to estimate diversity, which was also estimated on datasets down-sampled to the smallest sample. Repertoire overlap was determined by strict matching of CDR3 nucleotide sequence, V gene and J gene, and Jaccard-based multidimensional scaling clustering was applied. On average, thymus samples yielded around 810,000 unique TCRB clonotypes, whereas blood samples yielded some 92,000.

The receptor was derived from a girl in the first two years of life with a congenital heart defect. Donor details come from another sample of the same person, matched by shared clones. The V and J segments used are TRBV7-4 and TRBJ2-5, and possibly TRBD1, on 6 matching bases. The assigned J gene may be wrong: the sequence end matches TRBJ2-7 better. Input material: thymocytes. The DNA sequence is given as TGTGCCAGCAGCTTAGCCAACAGGGACTACGAGCAGTACTTC. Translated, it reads CASSLANRDYEQYF.